The 11 T cell receptor beta chains listed next were all sequenced from one sample in a study of Ad26.COV2.S vaccination and SARS-CoV-2 variants. TCRdb keeps only in-frame clones here, not all; method: immunoSEQ multiplex PCR. The sample has some 500,000 clones; about 91% are singletons. The treatment: approximately 18 received Ad26.COV2.S at low or high dose, single or two shots; about five received placebo; per-sample allocation not given. After the first vaccine or placebo injection, samples were drawn on day 63. The sequencing used peripheral blood, collected in a trial of Ad26.COV2.S vaccine versus placebo. The receptors were sampled from a person between 18 and 59 years old who received the Ad26.COV2.S COVID-19 vaccine or a placebo.

V gene TRBV3-1 (or the pseudogene TRBV3-2) combines with J gene TRBJ2-1, with TRBD1 identical over 9 bases. V lost 0 bases and J lost 7; bases outside the gene matches: 7. This CDR3 has 16 residues. Germline CDR1 LGHDT, CDR2 YNNKEL (reference sequence). CDR3 amino acids: CASSQEGTGSRNEQFF. CDR3 bases: TGTGCCAGCAGCCAAGAGGGGACAGGGAGTCGGAATGAGCAGTTCTTC.

J is TRBJ1-1 and V is TRBV30, with 7 bases aligning to TRBD1. The germline gives CDR1 GTSNPN, CDR2 SVGIG (reference sequence). The V segment lost 8 bases and the J segment 3 bases; nucleotides outside the gene matches: 9. This CDR3 contains 13 residues. The CDR3 loop is CAHDRAFDTEAFF. For the CDR3, the DNA is TGTGCCCATGACAGGGCCTTCGACACTGAAGCTTTCTTT.

The chain couples TRBV5-4 to TRBJ1-2, with 8 bases matching TRBD1. The CDR3 covers 16 residues. Germline CDR1 and CDR2: SGHNT and YYREEE (reference sequence). The V and J ends lost 2 bases and 5 bases, in that order; junction bases with no gene match: 11. The CDR3 region has the DNA TGTGCCAGCAGCTTTGGTACAGGGGGGAAGAGGTATGGCTACACCTTC. Translating it yields CASSFGTGGKRYGYTF. Variable domain in full (rest from reference TRBV5-4 and TRBJ1-2): ETGVTQSPTHLIKTRGQQVTLRCSSQSGHNTVSWYQQALGQGPQFIFQYYREEENGRGNFPPRFSGLQFPNYSSELNVNALELDDSALYLCASSFGTGGKRYGYTFGSGTRLTVV.

Written as DNA, the CDR3 is TGTGCCAGCAGTTTAGCCCCCCCAGGGGGGGGCCAGCCCCAGCATTTT. Protein product: CASSLAPPGGGQPQHF. J is TRBJ1-5 and V is TRBV28; 7 bases map to TRBD1. Germline CDR1 MDHEN, CDR2 SYDVKM. The CDR3 consists of 16 residues. With V trimmed by 2 bases and J by 7 bases, 11 bases remained unmatched. The complete variable domain, with remaining parts taken from reference TRBV28 and TRBJ1-5, reads DVKVTQSSRYLVKRTGEKVFLECVQDMDHENMFWYRQDPGLGLRLIYFSYDVKMKEKGDIPEGYSVSREKKERFSLILESASTNQTSMYLCASSLAPPGGGQPQHFGDGTRLSIL.

The chain carries TRBV7-9 and TRBJ1-1; D gene unclear. The V and J ends lost 2 bases and 0 bases respectively, with 16 bases between them. The CDR3 runs to 17 residues. The V gene's germline CDR1 is SEHNR and CDR2 FQNEAQ (reference sequence). As DNA, the CDR3 is TGTGCCAGCAGCTTACCAAAGCGCCTATTAATGAACACTGAAGCTTTCTTT. Protein: CASSLPKRLLMNTEAFF.

The genes are TRBV10-3 and TRBJ2-1; 9 bases map to TRBD2. Trimming removed 6 bases from V and 5 bases from J; junction bases left unmatched: 5. Germline loops: CDR1 ENHRY, CDR2 SYGVKD. The CDR3 loop spans 14 amino acids. CDR3 in amino acids: CAISRLAENNEQFF. In DNA form, the CDR3 reads TGTGCCATCAGCCGACTAGCGGAGAACAATGAGCAGTTCTTC.

The V call is TRBV6-7, the J call TRBJ1-5; the match to TRBD1 covers 7 bases. TRBV6-7 is annotated as an ORF whose role is uncertain. The V gene end was trimmed by 4 bases and the J gene end by 2 bases; junction bases not matched to a gene: 2. This CDR3 is 14 amino acids long. CDR3 protein: CASSCTGGNQPQHF. The CDR3 DNA is TGTGCCAGCAGTTGCACAGGGGGCAATCAGCCCCAGCATTTT.

The chain uses TRBV9 and TRBJ1-5; a weak D match, TRBD1 (5 bases). The V gene lost 3 bases and the J gene lost 1 base, with 14 bases spanning the gap. The CDR3 has 16 residues. Looked up from germline, CDR1 is SGDLS and CDR2 is YYNGEE. CDR3 coding DNA: TGTGCCAGCAGCGCCGGGACTCCCTTAAGCAATCAGCCCCAGCATTTT. It codes for CASSAGTPLSNQPQHF.

This chain joins TRBV19 and TRBJ1-1; D call uncertain. The CDR3 has 13 amino acids. Deletions cut 5 bases from V and 5 bases from J, with 12 bases between. Germline CDR1 LNHDA, CDR2 SQIVND (reference sequence). Here the CDR3 DNA reads TGTGCCAGTAGTCCCCTCATCCTGACTGAAGCTTTCTTT. It codes for CASSPLILTEAFF.

This clone was recorded only once. The genes are TRBV9 and TRBJ2-2; D is perhaps TRBD1 or TRBD2 (5 bases each). This CDR3 contains 16 residues. Trimming removed 4 bases at V and 1 base at J, with 14 bases between. CDR1 is SGDLS and CDR2 is YYNGEE in the germline V gene. The CDR3 nucleotides read TGTGCCAGCAGCTCACGAGGGGAAGGGAACACCGGGGAGCTGTTTTTT. It yields the protein CASSSRGEGNTGELFF. Combining the CDR3 with reference TRBV9 and TRBJ2-2 gives the whole variable domain DSGVTQTPKHLITATGQRVTLRCSPRSGDLSVYWYQQSLDQGLQFLIQYYNGEERAKGNILERFSAQQFPDLHSELNLSSLELGDSALYFCASSSRGEGNTGELFFGEGSRLTVL.

This sequence joins TRBV9 and TRBJ2-7, with 7 bases matching TRBD1. The V gene's germline CDR1 is SGDLS and CDR2 YYNGEE. CDR3 length equals 13 residues. Unmatched junction bases numbered 4, after V lost 2 bases and J lost 5 bases. The CDR3: CASSVSGQHEQYF. The CDR3 DNA reads as TGTGCCAGCAGCGTGTCGGGACAGCACGAGCAGTACTTC. The whole variable domain, filled in from reference TRBV9 and TRBJ2-7, reads DSGVTQTPKHLITATGQRVTLRCSPRSGDLSVYWYQQSLDQGLQFLIQYYNGEERAKGNILERFSAQQFPDLHSELNLSSLELGDSALYFCASSVSGQHEQYFGPGTRLTVT.